This entry describes one TCR beta chain. The protocol was immunoSEQ multiplex PCR, while the TCRdb copy is restricted to in-frame clones and leaves out a portion. The sample lists about 88,000 clones; 90% to 95% were seen once. The CDR3 spans 16 residues. Germline CDR1 MNHNS, CDR2 SASEGT. V shed 4 bases, J shed 9 bases, and the junction held 11 bases outside the gene matches. The sample belongs to a study of blood T cell repertoires in COVID-19. Across the study: Collection of acute and convalescent COVID-19 samples took place in the United States, Italy and Spain. The analysed material was cDNA or gDNA that came from T cells, B-cell-depleted T cells, or PBMCs.

This receptor was obtained from a human donor with active COVID-19. The donor label of this sample is uncertain. Sequenced input: peripheral blood. This sequence joins TRBV6-1 and TRBJ2-1, with TRBD2 matching over 11 bases. This chain's CDR3 is CASSALAGGRTLEQFF. CDR3 DNA sequence: TGTGCCAGCAGTGCCCTAGCGGGGGGTAGAACTCTTGAGCAGTTCTTC.